One sample yielded the 18 T cell receptor beta chains listed below, sequenced in a study of blood T cell repertoires in COVID-19. Produced via immunoSEQ multiplex PCR; TCRdb's table is partial and in-frame only. Here the sample spans around 67,000 clones, approximately 87% being singletons. Specimen: peripheral blood. The source of these receptors is a middle-aged man with active COVID-19.

This clone is medium-sized by share. Different DNA sequences within this sample yield the same CDR3. The V and J genes are TRBV27 and TRBJ1-5, with 9 positions matching TRBD1. The CDR3 runs to 17 residues. Germline V gene lookup returns CDR1 MNHEY and CDR2 SMNVEV (reference sequence). The ends lost 0 bases at V and 1 base at J; junction bases unmatched: 4. In DNA, the CDR3 is TGTGCCAGCAGTTTATCGGCGGGACAGGGAAGCAATCAGCCCCAGCATTTT. Protein sequence: CASSLSAGQGSNQPQHF.

The chain couples TRBV29-1 to TRBJ1-1; no reliable D call. This CDR3 spans 13 amino acids. Trimming left V 4 bases short and J 5 bases short, with 14 bases between. Looked up from germline, CDR1 is SQVTM and CDR2 is ANQGSEA. The CDR3: CSVVAQMETEAFF. The CDR3 DNA is TGCAGCGTTGTAGCTCAGATGGAGACTGAAGCTTTCTTT.

This sequence joins TRBV15 and TRBJ2-2, with 12 bases matching TRBD1. The CDR3 totals 18 residues. Germline V lookup: CDR1 LNHNV, CDR2 YYDKDF (reference sequence). Losses at the gene ends were 4 bases for V and 2 bases for J; bases not matched to a gene: 8. CDR3 amino acids: CATSNTGTGGRNTGELFF. The CDR3 DNA follows: TGTGCCACCAGCAATACCGGGACAGGGGGCAGAAACACCGGGGAGCTGTTTTTT.

The V and J genes are TRBV6-5 and TRBJ2-3, with D possibly matching TRBD1 (6 bases). Germline assignment: CDR1 MNHEY and CDR2 SVGAGI. This CDR3 is 12 amino acids long. The V end lost 8 bases, the J end lost 5 bases, and 11 bases lay between the germline ends. CDR3 nucleotides: TGTGCCAGCCGCTACAGGGAAGATACGCAGTATTTT. Translated, it gives CASRYREDTQYF.

The V and J genes are TRBV7-2 and TRBJ1-5; TRBD1 aligns across 7 bases. Germline V gives CDR1 SGHTA, CDR2 FQGNSA. The trim removed 5 bases at V and 11 bases at J, leaving 15 bases unmatched. The CDR3 consists of 15 residues. CDR3 protein: CASSPRGWTGPAQHF. Written as DNA, the CDR3 is TGTGCCAGCAGCCCCCGGGGGTGGACAGGTCCTGCCCAGCATTTT. The whole variable domain, filled in from reference TRBV7-2 and TRBJ1-5, reads GAGVSQSPSNKVTEKGKDVELRCDPISGHTALYWYRQSLGQGLEFLIYFQGNSAPDKSGLPSDRFSAERTGGSVSTLTIQRTQQEDSAVYLCASSPRGWTGPAQHFGDGTRLSIL.

The J gene is TRBJ2-1, the V gene TRBV24-1; 11 nucleotides align to TRBD2. V lost 3 bases, J lost 3 bases, and 6 bases stayed unmatched. Germline values: CDR1 KGHDR, CDR2 SFDVKD. The CDR3 length is 17 residues. Here the CDR3 reads CATSDHGTSGGYNEQFF. In DNA form, the CDR3 reads TGTGCCACCAGTGATCACGGGACTAGCGGAGGCTACAATGAGCAGTTCTTC.

This chain uses TRBV27 with TRBJ1-2; 7 bases are a match to TRBD1. The CDR3 contains 13 residues. Trimming removed 4 bases from V and 5 bases from J; junction bases left unmatched: 4. Germline CDR1 MNHEY, CDR2 SMNVEV (reference sequence). CDR3 bases: TGTGCCAGCAGTTCTAGGACAGGTTATGGCTACACCTTC. Translated: CASSSRTGYGYTF.

V and J are TRBV6-2 or TRBV6-3 and TRBJ1-2; 8 bases are a match to TRBD1. CDR1 is MNHEY, CDR2 SVGEGT, per germline. The CDR3 spans 16 residues. Unmatched junction bases numbered 13, after V lost 5 bases and J lost 5 bases. This CDR3 reads CASSQSWTGKTYGYTF. The CDR3 DNA follows: TGTGCCAGCAGTCAAAGCTGGACAGGGAAGACTTATGGCTACACCTTC.

V gene TRBV5-8 combines with J gene TRBJ2-5, with TRBD1 matching 9 bases. This CDR3 region has 18 residues. V lost 5 bases, J lost 1 base, and 15 bases stayed unmatched. The germline V gene encodes CDR1 SGHTS and CDR2 YDEGEE. CDR3 sequence reads: CASRPGTGSGYGQETQYF. The DNA of the CDR3 is TGTGCCAGCAGACCGGGGACAGGGAGTGGGTATGGCCAAGAGACCCAGTACTTC.

The chain is built from TRBV28 and TRBJ2-3, with a tentative D call TRBD2 (5 bases). CDR3 length: 16 residues. In germline, CDR1 is MDHEN, CDR2 SYDVKM. V lost 3 bases to trimming and J lost 2 bases, with 15 bases between them. This CDR3 reads CASSLPEAVLTDTQYF. CDR3 in DNA: TGTGCCAGCAGTTTGCCGGAGGCAGTCCTCACAGATACGCAGTATTTT.

This clone has ten or more counts. The chain uses TRBV2 and TRBJ2-1, with TRBD2 matching 7 bases. The germline CDR1 and CDR2 sequences are SNHLY and FYNNEI. After removal of 7 bases from V and 5 bases from J, the junction contained 14 bases not matched to a gene. The CDR3 is 16 residues long. The CDR3 coding sequence is TGTGCCAGCATCAGACTAACGGGGGGAGTTGACAATGAGCAGTTCTTC. Protein: CASIRLTGGVDNEQFF.

This chain links TRBV7-2 with TRBJ1-2, with 7 nucleotides matching TRBD1. Per the germline V gene, CDR1 is SGHTA and CDR2 is FQGNSA. V dropped 1 base and J dropped 0; count of bases not matched to a gene: 5. The CDR3 contains 16 residues. The DNA for the CDR3 is TGTGCCAGCAGCTTAGTACAGGGGAACGCTAACTATGGCTACACCTTC. Protein product: CASSLVQGNANYGYTF.

The rearrangement uses TRBV9 and TRBJ1-5; D is ambiguous. The CDR3 covers 15 residues. Germline CDR1 SGDLS, CDR2 YYNGEE. The V gene lost 3 bases and the J gene lost 5 bases, with 15 bases spanning the gap. The CDR3 is CASSAGSPGDQPQHF. In DNA form, the CDR3 reads TGTGCCAGCAGCGCAGGATCGCCCGGGGATCAGCCCCAGCATTTT.

This clone was found once. V is TRBV5-1 and J is TRBJ2-1; TRBD1 matches 11 bases. The V gene end was trimmed by 3 bases and the J gene end by 9 bases; junction bases not matched to a gene: 20. Germline CDR1 and CDR2: SGHRS and YFSETQ. The CDR3 has 19 amino acids. The DNA for the CDR3 is TGCGCCAGCAGCTCTAGACCCCCCTTAGGGACAGGGGGTCCGGGTGAGCAGTTCTTC. Translated: CASSSRPPLGTGGPGEQFF.

The V and J genes are TRBV6-4 and TRBJ2-2, with 8 nucleotides matching TRBD2. V lost 9 bases and J lost 7; bases outside the gene matches: 7. Germline CDR1 and CDR2: MRHNA and SNTAGT. The CDR3 loop spans 13 amino acids. The CDR3, as DNA: TGTGCCAGTTCATTAGCGGGAAACGGGGAGCTGTTTTTT. Protein product: CASSLAGNGELFF.

The V gene is TRBV5-6, the J gene TRBJ2-1, with TRBD1 as a possible D gene (6 bases). V was cut by 4 bases and J by 15 bases, with 17 bases left in between. The CDR3 extends over 12 amino acids. Germline V gene data show CDR1 as SGHDT and CDR2 as YYEEEE. The CDR3 nucleotides read TGTGCCAGCAGCACCGCAGGGGAAAGACCGTTCTTC. Translation: CASSTAGERPFF.

V is TRBV27 and J is TRBJ1-1; D is perhaps TRBD1 (5 bases). CDR3 length: 14 amino acids. V was pared by 2 bases and J by 1 base, with 8 bases between. Per the germline V gene, CDR1 is MNHEY and CDR2 is SMNVEV (reference sequence). CDR3 sequence (DNA): TGTGCCAGCAGTTTAAAGGGGCGGAACACTGAAGCTTTCTTT. The encoded protein is CASSLKGRNTEAFF.

The chain links TRBV5-4 to TRBJ2-1, with a tentative D call TRBD2 (5 bases). CDR3 size: 16 residues. Between the trimmed V and J ends, which lost 3 bases and 9 bases, there was a span of 22 bases. Germline values: CDR1 SGHNT, CDR2 YYREEE (reference sequence). The CDR3 nucleotides are TGTGCCAGCAGCTCAATCTCGATACGGGATTTGGGTGAGCAGTTCTTC. Residues: CASSSISIRDLGEQFF.